This TCR beta chain was profiled in a study of early T cells in non-severe SARS-CoV-2 infection (TCRdb year 2021). Background on the whole study: Bulk RNA from unsorted whole blood was used for TCR sequencing, so alpha and beta chains could not be paired.

The research as a whole found: VDJdb matching was skewed toward anti-spike CD8 responses and likely underestimated virus-specific expansions by missing private and CD4 specificities.

The library was made by 5' RACE. Sequenced on a NextSeq 500. To correct for sequencing error and PCR bias, the TCR library protocol tagged individual cDNA molecules with unique molecular identifiers. Both TCR alpha and beta chains were sequenced, and tight co-correlation was observed between alpha and beta sequence abundances in each sample. Per the original workflow: Decombinator V4 was used to annotate TCR sequences for V gene, J gene and CDR3. TCRs were defined as expanded if a significant change between any two time points was detected under a Poisson model with p below 0.0001. TCR abundances were normalised to the total number of TCRs sequenced per sample and expressed as counts per million. TRAV1-2 paired with TRAJ12, TRAJ20 or TRAJ33 defined MAIT TCRs, while TRAV10 paired with TRAJ18 defined iNKT TCRs. VDJdb, accessed on 1 November 2021, was searched for TCRs annotated for CMV, EBV and SARS-CoV-2, and TCRs annotated for more than one antigen were excluded. The public reads were quality trimmed at Q25 with fastp and then assembled into clones with MiXCR by TCRdb, keeping productive beta chains. Identical CDR3 protein sequences are pooled into one entry, listed with their most common genes and DNA. These V and J calls rely on TCRdb rather than the paper's analysis. The sample records about 26,000 distinct CDR3 sequences, more than 4.5% of which are singletons. Under 5% of the sample comes from the top ten.

From the cysteine through the phenylalanine, the CDR3 covers 16 amino acids. Only the CDR3 DNA stays, 48 bases, in frame from base 1. Set within a cohort of healthcare workers in London, UK, this nested case-control study involved weekly PCR testing of nasopharyngeal swabs along with blood sampling. Healthcare workers were recruited between 23 and 31 March 2020, during the week of the UK lockdown, and were followed weekly for up to roughly 15 weeks. This clonotype was detected ten times or more. There is no known antigen for this receptor. There are no base qualities to consult, and no much larger clone falls within one base.

Sequenced sample: whole blood. The chain was built from TRBV12-2 and TRBJ1-1; the table's D call of TRBD1 was not tested on the DNA. TRBV12-2 is listed as a pseudogene. The sequence came from an adult who was a healthcare worker with PCR-confirmed SARS-CoV-2 infection or an uninfected control (not recorded which). Here the CDR3 is given as CASRPRGRSLNTEAFF. The sequence in DNA is TGTGCAAGTCGCCCCAGGGGTAGATCCTTGAACACTGAAGCTTTCTTT.